Below are 16 T cell receptor beta chains sequenced from a single sample in a study of neurological immune-mediated disorders. TCRdb re-called the 5' RACE reads with MiXCR, one entry per CDR3 protein. The sample carries some 83,000 distinct CDR3 sequences, approximately 2.8% recorded once. Sequenced input: PBMCs. The receptors were gathered from a woman in her twenties or thirties with multiple sclerosis.

Ten or more counts support this clonotype. This sequence joins TRBV6-5 and TRBJ2-7; no firm D call. Trimming left V 0 bases short and J 0 bases short, with 9 bases between. The CDR3 contains 15 residues. Germline CDR1 is MNHEY and CDR2 is SVGAGI. CDR3 coding DNA: TGTGCCAGCAGTTACTCGATGGGGAACTCCTACGAGCAGTACTTC. This translates into CASSYSMGNSYEQYF.

This clonotype was seen at least ten times. The chain links TRBV12-3 or TRBV12-4 to TRBJ2-6; D gene uncertain. This CDR3 region has 14 residues. Trimming shortened V by 6 bases and J by 0 bases, and 6 bases separated the two germline ends. CDR3 nucleotides: TGTGCCAGCAGCGAGAACTCTGGGGCCAACGTCCTGACTTTC. Amino acid sequence: CASSENSGANVLTF.

The rearrangement uses TRBV29-1 and TRBJ2-7, with TRBD2 matching 7 bases. Germline-derived CDR1 and CDR2 are SQVTM and ANQGSEA. Trimming removed 6 bases from V and 2 bases from J; junction bases left unmatched: 10. CDR3 length: 14 amino acids. This chain's CDR3 is CSVVGGEVTYEQYF. The DNA for the CDR3 is TGCAGCGTGGTGGGGGGGGAGGTGACCTACGAGCAGTACTTC.

The sample holds many counts of this clonotype. This CDR3 reads CATNINARLNTGELFF. CDR3 bases: TGTGCCACAAATATCAATGCTAGGCTCAACACCGGGGAGCTGTTTTTT. The gene calls are TRBV27 and TRBJ2-2; D unresolved. V was pared by 10 bases and J by 2 bases, with 20 bases between. CDR3 size: 16 residues. Germline V CDR1 and CDR2: MNHEY, SMNVEV (reference sequence).

This clonotype appeared many times. The chain combines TRBV20-1 with TRBJ2-1; 8 bases align to TRBD2. Trimming at V came to 1 base and at J to 7 bases, leaving 9 bases not matched to a gene. CDR3 size: 15 residues. The germline V gene encodes CDR1 DFQATT and CDR2 SNEGSKA (reference sequence). Here the CDR3 DNA reads TGCAGTGCTAGAGGCGCGGGACTAGTCGGGAATGAGCAGTTCTTC. Protein product: CSARGAGLVGNEQFF.

This clonotype was picked up many times. This sequence joins TRBV20-1 and TRBJ2-4; no firm D call. The CDR3 sequence is 13 residues long. V was cut by 7 bases and J by 0 bases, with 10 bases left in between. Germline V gene data show CDR1 as DFQATT and CDR2 as SNEGSKA (reference sequence). The CDR3 DNA sequence: TGCAGTGTATCCCGAGCAGCCAAAAACATTCAGTACTTC. Translation gives CSVSRAAKNIQYF.

This clonotype was seen many times. The chain employs TRBV10-2 and TRBJ2-7, with TRBD2 matching 10 bases. V was clipped by 9 bases and J by 0 bases; unmatched bases: 5. This CDR3 has 14 amino acids. Germline-derived CDR1 and CDR2 are WSHSY and SAAADI. The CDR3 region has the DNA TGCGCCAGTCGACTAGCGGGCCACTCCTACGAGCAGTACTTC. Translated, it gives CASRLAGHSYEQYF.

This clonotype occurred many times. DNA for the CDR3: TGTGCCAGCAGCGGCAGGGGGCTAGTAATTTACGAGCAGTACTTC. This translates into CASSGRGLVIYEQYF. This chain joins TRBV5-6 and TRBJ2-7, with 8 bases aligning to TRBD1. The CDR3 is made up of 15 amino acids. V lost 4 bases, J lost 4 bases, and 10 bases stayed unmatched. Germline V CDR1 and CDR2: SGHDT, YYEEEE.

Ten or more counts support this clonotype. The rearrangement joins TRBV20-1 to TRBJ2-7; no firm D call. Germline V CDR1 and CDR2: DFQATT, SNEGSKA (reference sequence). There are 16 residues in the CDR3. V gave up 0 bases and J gave up 0 bases, with 15 bases separating them. For the CDR3, the DNA is TGCAGTGCTAGAGATGTGATAGGATGGAGCTCCTACGAGCAGTACTTC. The encoded protein is CSARDVIGWSSYEQYF.

This clonotype was counted many times. The gene calls are TRBV20-1 and TRBJ2-1; the D gene is possibly TRBD2 (6 bases). Deletions cut 2 bases from V and 2 bases from J, with 13 bases between. Germline values: CDR1 DFQATT, CDR2 SNEGSKA (reference sequence). This CDR3 is built from 15 residues. DNA for the CDR3: TGCAGTGCTAGATCAATTAGCGGCACCTACAATGAGCAGTTCTTC. This gives the protein CSARSISGTYNEQFF.

The table lists this clonotype with many counts. The chain uses TRBV24-1 and TRBJ2-1; D gene ambiguous. The CDR3 is made up of 11 amino acids. Germline-derived CDR1 and CDR2 are KGHDR and SFDVKD. The V and J ends lost 3 bases and 15 bases respectively, with 11 bases between them. The CDR3 nucleotides read TGTGCCACCAGTGATCCCCGCCGTTGGTTCTTC. This translates into CATSDPRRWFF.

This clonotype was recorded at least ten times. The chain couples TRBV24-1 to TRBJ2-3, with a possible D match to TRBD2 (5 bases). Trimming pared 6 bases from V and 5 bases from J, leaving 14 bases between. CDR1 is KGHDR, CDR2 SFDVKD, per germline. The CDR3 sequence is 14 residues long. The CDR3 sequence is CATSMTGSGDTQYF. CDR3 bases: TGTGCCACCAGTATGACGGGCAGCGGAGATACGCAGTATTTT.

This clonotype was observed many times. The chain couples TRBV3-1 to TRBJ2-2; TRBD2 agrees at 10 bases. In germline, CDR1 is LGHDT, CDR2 YNNKEL (reference sequence). There are 16 residues in the CDR3. Trimming cost V 4 bases and J 2 bases; bases outside gene matches: 4. CDR3 DNA: TGTGCCAGCAGCCGCCTACTAGCGGGAAACACCGGGGAGCTGTTTTTT. Its protein is CASSRLLAGNTGELFF. Combining the CDR3 with reference TRBV3-1 and TRBJ2-2 gives the whole variable domain DTAVSQTPKYLVTQMGNDKSIKCEQNLGHDTMYWYKQDSKKFLKIMFSYNNKELIINETVPNRFSPKSPDKAHLNLHINSLELGDSAVYFCASSRLLAGNTGELFFGEGSRLTVL.

This clonotype came up many times. The V gene is TRBV7-3, the J gene TRBJ2-5; 7 bases map to TRBD1. V lost 5 bases, J lost 3 bases, and 12 bases stayed unmatched. CDR1 and CDR2 (germline): SGHTA, FQGTGA. The CDR3 consists of 16 residues. The CDR3 spells CASSPRQGLRKETQYF. The CDR3 DNA reads TGTGCCAGCAGCCCCCGACAGGGTCTCCGAAAAGAGACCCAGTACTTC.

This clonotype was seen ten or more times. This chain joins TRBV7-2 and TRBJ1-2; no clear D gene. Germline loops: CDR1 SGHTA, CDR2 FQGNSA. The CDR3 covers 13 residues. Trimming pared 1 base from V and 4 bases from J, leaving 7 bases between. In nucleotides, the CDR3 is TGTGCCAGCAGCTTAGGACCCTCCTATGGCTACACCTTC. This translates into CASSLGPSYGYTF.

This clonotype was recorded at least ten times. The CDR3 DNA is TGTGCCAGCAGTTATCGACGGGAGCAGTTCTTC. This gives the protein CASSYRREQFF. The V call is TRBV6-5, the J call TRBJ2-1; D gene uncertain. The V end lost 3 bases, the J end lost 10 bases, and 7 bases lay between the germline ends. Germline V gene data show CDR1 as MNHEY and CDR2 as SVGAGI. The CDR3 spans 11 residues.